Presented here are 27 T cell receptor beta chains from one specimen sequenced in a study of CD8+CD57+ T cells in acquired aplastic anemia. Genomic DNA served as template for TCR beta VDJ and CDR3 profiling. One entry per CDR3 protein, called by TCRdb with MiXCR from the reads. The sample lists around 200,000 distinct CDR3 sequences; approximately 48% were seen once. CD8+CD57+ cell expansion, shown by flow cytometry, had occurred in the patients selected for sequencing. Specimen: sorted CD4+, CD8+, or CD8+CD57+ T cells (not recorded which) from PBMCs. Receptors originate from a human donor with aplastic anemia.

This chain connects TRBV4-1 to TRBJ1-5, with D unclear. The germline V and J ends were trimmed by 0 bases and 6 bases, with 9 bases remaining between them. CDR1 MGHRA and CDR2 YSYEKL come from the germline V gene. The CDR3 extends over 14 amino acids. The CDR3 DNA reads as TGCGCCAGCAGCCAAGACGGGGAGGCTCAGCCCCAGCATTTT. Protein sequence: CASSQDGEAQPQHF.

This clonotype occurred a few times. The chain uses TRBV6-1 and TRBJ2-7; possible D gene TRBD1, 5 bases. This CDR3 contains 14 residues. Germline V gene sequence: CDR1 MNHNS, CDR2 SASEGT. V was clipped by 3 bases and J by 0 bases, with 9 bases between them. The CDR3 bases are TGTGCCAGCAGTGATTGGGGCGTCTCCTACGAGCAGTACTTC. Translated, it gives CASSDWGVSYEQYF.

This clonotype has only a few counts. This chain links TRBV29-1 with TRBJ2-7, with D possibly matching TRBD1 (5 bases). V gave up 7 bases and J gave up 4 bases, with 11 bases separating them. The germline gives CDR1 SQVTM, CDR2 ANQGSEA. This CDR3 is 11 amino acids long. For the CDR3, the DNA is TGCAGCGCCGCTAAGGGGTACGAGCAGTACTTC. The encoded protein is CSAAKGYEQYF.

The chain employs TRBV20-1 and TRBJ2-7; TRBD1 agrees at 8 bases. Trimming cost V 5 bases and J 2 bases; bases outside gene matches: 8. Germline assignment: CDR1 DFQATT and CDR2 SNEGSKA (reference sequence). The CDR3 totals 14 residues. Written as DNA, the CDR3 is TGCAGTGCTTACTCCGGGACAGGTGCCTACGAGCAGTACTTC. As protein: CSAYSGTGAYEQYF.

V gene TRBV2 combines with J gene TRBJ2-7; D ambiguous. The end of the DNA fits TRBJ2-1 better, so the J call may be wrong. CDR3 length: 15 amino acids. Germline V gene data show CDR1 as SNHLY and CDR2 as FYNNEI. CDR3: CASSSGRISSYEQFF. As DNA, the CDR3 is TGTGCCAGCAGTTCCGGACGGATAAGCTCCTACGAGCAGTTCTTC.

The gene calls are TRBV29-1 and TRBJ2-3; D assignment may be TRBD1 or TRBD2 (5 bases each). V lost 3 bases and J lost 14, with 15 bases in between. The CDR3 length is 11 residues. Germline CDR1 and CDR2: SQVTM and ANQGSEA. CDR3 sequence reads: CSVEAGRATYF. DNA of the CDR3: TGCAGCGTTGAGGCGGGCAGGGCAACGTATTTT.

This clonotype was counted ten times or more. The J gene is TRBJ1-1, the V gene TRBV19; D gene unclear. The germline V and J ends were trimmed by 1 base and 6 bases, with 9 bases remaining between them. CDR3 length: 13 amino acids. Germline-derived CDR1 and CDR2 are LNHDA and SQIVND (reference sequence). The CDR3 DNA follows: TGTGCCAGTAGTATAGTCCTAGGCGCTGAAGCTTTCTTT. This codes for CASSIVLGAEAFF.

This clonotype came up many times. This sequence joins TRBV11-3 and TRBJ1-2, with D possibly being TRBD1 (5 bases). Trimming pared 4 bases from V and 5 bases from J, leaving 14 bases between. The germline V gene encodes CDR1 SGHNT and CDR2 YENEEA. The CDR3 runs 14 residues. CDR3 coding DNA: TGTGCCAGCAGCTCCAGGGTAACGGCTTATGGCTACACCTTC. It encodes CASSSRVTAYGYTF.

CDR3 DNA: TGTGCCAGCAGCCAAGAGTTGCTAGCGGGGAAACAAGAGACCCAGTACTTC. Protein: CASSQELLAGKQETQYF. The chain links TRBV14 to TRBJ2-5; 9 bases fit TRBD2. The J segment lost 2 bases and the V segment lost 0 bases, leaving 7 bases of the junction unmatched. CDR1 and CDR2 from the germline V gene are SGHDN and FVKESK. CDR3 size: 17 residues.

This CDR3 is CASTAPPGEDTQYF. CDR3 coding DNA: TGTGCCAGCACCGCCCCCCCCGGTGAAGATACGCAGTATTTT. This sequence joins TRBV18 and TRBJ2-3; D call uncertain. CDR1 is KGHSH and CDR2 is LQKENI in the germline V gene. V lost 8 bases and J lost 5, with 17 bases in between. The CDR3 runs 14 residues.

This clonotype was counted a few times. The gene calls are TRBV12-3 or TRBV12-4 and TRBJ2-3, with 7 bases identical to TRBD2. The CDR3 spans 13 residues. V was clipped by 4 bases and J by 9 bases; unmatched bases: 7. The CDR3 reads CASSSDGGGTQYF. The CDR3 nucleotides read TGTGCCAGCAGTTCGGATGGGGGGGGGACGCAGTATTTT.

This clonotype appeared many times. The chain has TRBV20-1 and TRBJ1-3; D perhaps matches TRBD1 (5 bases). Germline V gives CDR1 DFQATT, CDR2 SNEGSKA (reference sequence). CDR3 length: 15 amino acids. Trimming shortened V by 0 bases and J by 0 bases, and 9 bases separated the two germline ends. The CDR3 nucleotides are TGCAGTGCTAGAGACAGGGTAGCCTCTGGAAACACCATATATTTT. Amino acid sequence: CSARDRVASGNTIYF.

This clonotype was picked up a small number of times. The J gene is TRBJ1-1, the V gene TRBV29-1; maybe TRBD1 (5 bases). The V gene lost 5 bases and the J gene lost 0 bases, with 7 bases spanning the gap. The germline gives CDR1 SQVTM, CDR2 ANQGSEA. The length of the CDR3 is 12 residues. The CDR3 loop reads CSVKGMNTEAFF. As DNA, the CDR3 is TGCAGCGTTAAGGGGATGAACACTGAAGCTTTCTTT.

This clonotype was detected only once. J is TRBJ2-7 and V is TRBV2; D remains ambiguous. The germline gives CDR1 SNHLY, CDR2 FYNNEI. CDR3 length: 11 amino acids. Trimming cost V 6 bases and J 7 bases, with 10 bases left between them. The chain's CDR3 is CASRDRSEQYF. CDR3 nucleotides: TGTGCCAGCAGGGATCGTTCGGAGCAGTACTTC.

The chain uses TRBV24-1 and TRBJ2-3, with 7 bases aligning to TRBD1. This CDR3 region has 15 residues. The V gene's germline CDR1 is KGHDR and CDR2 SFDVKD. V was pared by 0 bases and J by 3 bases, with 2 bases of the junction left unmatched. The CDR3 coding sequence is TGTGCCACCAGTGATTTGAAGGGGGCAACAGATACGCAGTATTTT. This gives the protein CATSDLKGATDTQYF.

The chain combines TRBV24-1 with TRBJ1-6; TRBD1 matches at 8 bases. The CDR3 sequence is 16 residues long. Per the germline V gene, CDR1 is KGHDR and CDR2 is SFDVKD. With 5 bases clipped from V and 3 bases from J, the junction kept 5 bases outside the gene matches. As DNA, the CDR3 is TGTGCCACCAGTGCGGCAGGGGGCAGCTATAATTCACCCCTCCACTTT. As protein: CATSAAGGSYNSPLHF.

This clonotype occurred many times. The CDR3 here is CASTDPLAGRNEQFF. The CDR3 DNA sequence: TGTGCCAGCACCGACCCACTAGCGGGAAGGAATGAGCAGTTCTTC. The V and J genes are TRBV2 and TRBJ2-1; 10 bases agree with TRBD2. The ends lost 7 bases at V and 7 bases at J; junction bases unmatched: 10. This CDR3 comprises 15 residues. CDR1 and CDR2 from the germline V gene are SNHLY and FYNNEI.

The rearrangement joins TRBV19 to TRBJ1-2; D gene ambiguous. Per germline, CDR1 LNHDA and CDR2 SQIVND (reference sequence). Deletions cut 3 bases from V and 8 bases from J, with 10 bases between. The CDR3 consists of 12 residues. This CDR3 reads CASSIPGSGYTF. Written as DNA, the CDR3 is TGTGCCAGTAGTATCCCGGGGTCCGGCTACACCTTC.

The chain combines TRBV15 with TRBJ2-3, with D perhaps TRBD1 (6 bases). The CDR3 is 13 amino acids. Trimming left V 8 bases short and J 0 bases short, with 9 bases between. CDR1 is LNHNV, CDR2 YYDKDF, per germline (reference sequence). Here the CDR3 DNA reads TGTGCCACCGCCACAGGGAGCACAGATACGCAGTATTTT. This translates into CATATGSTDTQYF.

The CDR3 reads CAISESGLPGWDQYF. The CDR3, as DNA: TGTGCCATCAGTGAGTCAGGTCTACCAGGTTGGGACCAGTACTTC. The V gene is TRBV10-3, the J gene TRBJ2-5; no definite D call. The V end was cut by 0 bases, the J end by 10 bases, with 18 bases between. CDR1 ENHRY and CDR2 SYGVKD come from the germline V gene. CDR3 length: 15 residues.

This clonotype was counted at least ten times. This chain joins TRBV20-1 and TRBJ1-1; a weak D match, TRBD1 (5 bases). The CDR3 is 12 amino acids. The germline V gene encodes CDR1 DFQATT and CDR2 SNEGSKA (reference sequence). V lost 6 bases, J lost 11 bases, and 19 bases lay in between. For the CDR3, the DNA is TGCAGTGCCTTAAGGGGAGGGCTAGAGGCTTTCTTT. Its protein is CSALRGGLEAFF.

The rearrangement links TRBV2 to TRBJ2-7; D perhaps matches TRBD1 (6 bases). CDR3 length: 13 amino acids. The ends were cut back, 4 bases at V and 9 bases at J, with 16 bases in the middle. Germline V gene lookup returns CDR1 SNHLY and CDR2 FYNNEI. The CDR3 region has the DNA TGTGCCAGCAGTGTCGTGGGGGCGCAAGGGCAGTACTTC. The encoded protein is CASSVVGAQGQYF.

In its sample, this clonotype was seen many times. The chain is built from TRBV29-1 and TRBJ1-2; unclear D gene. Germline CDR1 and CDR2: SQVTM and ANQGSEA. CDR3 size: 13 residues. V was cut by 2 bases and J by 4 bases, with 11 bases left in between. The CDR3 sequence: CSVERAAIYGYTF. CDR3 coding DNA: TGCAGCGTTGAACGGGCGGCGATCTATGGCTACACCTTC.

This clonotype was counted a single time. The rearrangement links TRBV4-1 to TRBJ2-7; maybe TRBD1 (6 bases). The CDR3 is 16 amino acids. Trimming removed 1 base from V and 1 base from J, with 14 bases in between. Per the germline V gene, CDR1 is MGHRA and CDR2 is YSYEKL. This CDR3 is CASSQGGKGVSYEQYF. The CDR3 nucleotides read TGCGCCAGCAGCCAAGGGGGCAAGGGGGTATCCTACGAGCAGTACTTC.

This clonotype was seen more than once but under ten times. The rearrangement links TRBV2 to TRBJ1-6, with 11 nucleotides matching TRBD1. V lost 2 bases, J lost 14 bases, and 2 bases stayed unmatched. The CDR3 is 13 amino acids. Germline V gives CDR1 SNHLY, CDR2 FYNNEI. CDR3 in DNA: TGTGCCAGCAGTGAATGGGACAGGGGGTCCCTCCACTTT. Encoded protein: CASSEWDRGSLHF.

The chain uses TRBV29-1 and TRBJ2-1, with a possible D match to TRBD2 (5 bases). The CDR3 consists of 11 residues. Looked up from germline, CDR1 is SQVTM and CDR2 is ANQGSEA. Trimming stripped 4 bases from V and 10 bases from J, with 11 bases between. The CDR3 coding sequence is TGCAGCGTTGTGAGGGCTCGCGAGCAGTTCTTC. Protein product: CSVVRAREQFF.

The table lists this clonotype with many counts. V and J are TRBV5-5 and TRBJ2-7; D unclear. Germline CDR1 reads SGHKS; CDR2 reads YYEKEE (reference sequence). Trimming removed 4 bases from V and 7 bases from J, with 27 bases in between. CDR3 length: 17 residues. The CDR3 loop reads CASSPSTPPASAREQYF. CDR3 sequence (DNA): TGTGCCAGCAGCCCGTCGACGCCCCCCGCTTCAGCGAGGGAGCAGTACTTC.